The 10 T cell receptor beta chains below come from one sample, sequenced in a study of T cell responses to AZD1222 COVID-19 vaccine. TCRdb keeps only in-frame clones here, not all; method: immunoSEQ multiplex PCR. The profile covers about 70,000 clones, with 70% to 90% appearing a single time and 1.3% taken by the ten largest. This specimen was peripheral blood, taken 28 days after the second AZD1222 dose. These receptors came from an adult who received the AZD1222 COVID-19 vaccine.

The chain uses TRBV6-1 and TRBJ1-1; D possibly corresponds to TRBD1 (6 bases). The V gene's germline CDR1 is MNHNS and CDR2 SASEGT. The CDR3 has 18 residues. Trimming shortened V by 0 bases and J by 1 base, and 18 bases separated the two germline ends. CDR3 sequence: CASSEAADRLGPNTEAFF. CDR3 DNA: TGTGCCAGCAGTGAAGCGGCCGACAGGTTAGGCCCGAACACTGAAGCTTTCTTT.

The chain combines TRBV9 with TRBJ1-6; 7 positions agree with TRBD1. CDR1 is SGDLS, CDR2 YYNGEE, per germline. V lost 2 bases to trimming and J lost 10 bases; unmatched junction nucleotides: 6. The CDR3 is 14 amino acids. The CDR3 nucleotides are TGTGCCAGCAGCGTCGACAGGGCTGTGTCACCCCTCCACTTT. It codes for CASSVDRAVSPLHF.

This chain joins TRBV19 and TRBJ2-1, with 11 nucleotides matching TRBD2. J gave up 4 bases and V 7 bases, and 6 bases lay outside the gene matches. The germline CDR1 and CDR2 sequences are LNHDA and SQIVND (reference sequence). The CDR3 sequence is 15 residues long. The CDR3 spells CASTPGTSGYNEQFF. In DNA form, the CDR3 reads TGTGCCAGTACTCCCGGGACTAGCGGATACAATGAGCAGTTCTTC.

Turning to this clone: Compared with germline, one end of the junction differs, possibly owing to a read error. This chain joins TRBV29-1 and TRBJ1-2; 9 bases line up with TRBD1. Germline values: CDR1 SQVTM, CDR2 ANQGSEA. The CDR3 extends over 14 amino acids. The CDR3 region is CSVQEGDRARGYTF. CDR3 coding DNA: TGCAGCGTTCAAGAGGGGGACAGGGCACGGGGCTACACCTTC.

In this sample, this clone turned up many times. This chain's CDR3 is CASSPLATSYNEQFF. In DNA form, the CDR3 reads TGCGCCAGCAGCCCACTAGCGACGTCCTACAATGAGCAGTTCTTC. The chain joins TRBV4-3 to TRBJ2-1; TRBD2 agrees at 7 bases. The CDR3 runs 15 residues. V lost 4 bases to trimming and J lost 1 base; unmatched junction nucleotides: 4. Germline V gene sequence: CDR1 LGHNA, CDR2 YSLEER.

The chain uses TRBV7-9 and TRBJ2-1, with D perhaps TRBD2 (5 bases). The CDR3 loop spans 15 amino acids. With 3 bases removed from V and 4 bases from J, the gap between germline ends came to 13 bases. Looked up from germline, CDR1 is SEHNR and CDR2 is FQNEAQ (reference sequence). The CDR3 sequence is CASSLSSFAYNEQFF. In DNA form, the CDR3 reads TGTGCCAGCAGCTTGTCTAGCTTTGCGTACAATGAGCAGTTCTTC.

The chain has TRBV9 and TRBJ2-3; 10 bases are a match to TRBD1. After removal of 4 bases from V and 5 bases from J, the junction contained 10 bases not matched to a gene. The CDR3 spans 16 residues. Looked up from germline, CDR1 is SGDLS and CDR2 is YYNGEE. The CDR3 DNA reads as TGTGCCAGCAGCATACGACAGGGGGCGCCGGAAGATACGCAGTATTTT. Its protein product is CASSIRQGAPEDTQYF.

This CDR3 reads CASSEFRGYEQYF. CDR3 DNA sequence: TGCGCCAGCAGTGAGTTCAGGGGCTACGAGCAGTACTTC. This chain links TRBV10-1 with TRBJ2-7; possible D gene TRBD1, 6 bases. Trimming left V 1 base short and J 3 bases short, with 7 bases between. There are 13 residues in the CDR3. Per the germline V gene, CDR1 is WNHNN and CDR2 is SYGVQD (reference sequence).

For the CDR3, the DNA is TGTGCCAGCAGTTACCCTGGGGTAGCGGGAGTAAATGAGCAGTTCTTC. This gives the protein CASSYPGVAGVNEQFF. This chain connects TRBV6-5 to TRBJ2-1, with 9 bases lining up with TRBD2. The CDR3 spans 16 residues. The V and J ends lost 2 bases and 7 bases, in that order; junction bases with no gene match: 9. CDR1 is MNHEY, CDR2 SVGAGI, per germline.

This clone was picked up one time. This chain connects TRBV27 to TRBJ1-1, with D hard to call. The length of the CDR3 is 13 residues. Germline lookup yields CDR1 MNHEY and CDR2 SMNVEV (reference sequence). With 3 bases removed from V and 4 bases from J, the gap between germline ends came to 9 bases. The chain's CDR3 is CASSFGSGTEAFF. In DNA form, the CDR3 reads TGTGCCAGCAGTTTTGGGTCGGGCACTGAAGCTTTCTTT.